This paragraph covers one T cell receptor beta chain sequence. Its recognized antigen is unknown. Base qualities are not at hand, and no much larger clone is one base apart. Trimming takes 5 bases from V and 3 bases from J, and the germline ends sit 22 bases apart. The CDR3 holds 17 amino acids from the cysteine to the phenylalanine. Of the read, only the CDR3 DNA is kept; its 51 bases are in frame from base 1. Per the germline V gene, MNHEY is the CDR1 and SVGEGT is the CDR2. The sample originates from a study of blood T cell repertoires in COVID-19 (dated by TCRdb to the early 2020s). Background for the entire study: The collaborator samples originated in the United States, Italy and Spain and spanned the acute and convalescent phases of COVID-19. The repertoires were released in a freely available public database intended as a resource for research on the immune response to SARS-CoV-2. Subjects who had been exposed to COVID-19, were actively infected with it, or had recovered from it provided the deeply sampled blood TCRbeta repertoires that made up the dataset. The material from the prospective study consisted of cDNA or gDNA derived from T cells, B-cell-depleted T cells, or PBMCs. Sample metadata almost always included a de-identified subject ID, COVID-19 status, age in years and sex. HLA class I and class II types, where available, came from metadata supplied by the sample provider rather than from assay-based typing. The samples were drawn from two sources: the first 160 participants of the ongoing ImmuneRACE study, and fewer than 1,500 subjects contributed by 6 global collaborators.

The immunoSEQ Assay, a bias-controlled multiplex PCR, was used to amplify TCRbeta CDR3 regions from genomic DNA. In the original analysis: The number of nucleated cells in each sample was estimated from the amplification of reference gene primers within the assay. To quantify the absolute abundance of each unique TCRbeta CDR3 rearrangement, sequence reads were collapsed and filtered. For each sample, productive Simpson clonality was calculated by taking the square root of Simpson's diversity index across productive rearrangements. Held by TCRdb, this immuneACCESS table contains in-frame sequences only and omits some clones. Under half of the omission traces to an unresolved V gene where checked; the cause of the rest is unknown. The V and J calls and the clone size are those of that table, but D and trimming were determined from the DNA. The sample records approximately 350,000 clones, roughly nine tenths of which are singletons. Together, the top ten hold roughly 1.2% of the sample.

The collaborating institutions used their own protocols to collect whole blood in K2EDTA tubes. Collaborator samples were shipped for TCRbeta analysis as frozen whole blood, isolated PBMCs, or DNA extracted from either sample type. The paper's findings and limits, for the study overall: Clinical and demographic metadata were provided uncurated, with the amount varying by source and participant.

The receptor chain draws on TRBV6-2 or TRBV6-3 and TRBJ2-5; the D gene assignment is ambiguous. Input material: peripheral blood. This sequence was found in a man aged 35 to 55 with acute or convalescent COVID-19. The nucleotide sequence is given as TGTGCCAGCAGTCCCAGTCCGGGTTCGGATCGAAAAGAGACCCAGTACTTC. This translates into CASSPSPGSDRKETQYF.